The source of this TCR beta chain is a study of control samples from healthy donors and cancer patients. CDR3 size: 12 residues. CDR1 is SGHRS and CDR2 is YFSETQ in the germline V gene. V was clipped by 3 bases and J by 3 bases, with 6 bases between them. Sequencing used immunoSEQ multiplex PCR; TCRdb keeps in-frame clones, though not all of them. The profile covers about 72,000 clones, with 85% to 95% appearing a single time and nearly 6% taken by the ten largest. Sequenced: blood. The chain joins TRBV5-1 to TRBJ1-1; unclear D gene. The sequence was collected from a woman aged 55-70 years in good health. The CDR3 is CASSSDYTEAFF. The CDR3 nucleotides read TGCGCCAGCAGCTCAGACTACACTGAAGCTTTCTTT.